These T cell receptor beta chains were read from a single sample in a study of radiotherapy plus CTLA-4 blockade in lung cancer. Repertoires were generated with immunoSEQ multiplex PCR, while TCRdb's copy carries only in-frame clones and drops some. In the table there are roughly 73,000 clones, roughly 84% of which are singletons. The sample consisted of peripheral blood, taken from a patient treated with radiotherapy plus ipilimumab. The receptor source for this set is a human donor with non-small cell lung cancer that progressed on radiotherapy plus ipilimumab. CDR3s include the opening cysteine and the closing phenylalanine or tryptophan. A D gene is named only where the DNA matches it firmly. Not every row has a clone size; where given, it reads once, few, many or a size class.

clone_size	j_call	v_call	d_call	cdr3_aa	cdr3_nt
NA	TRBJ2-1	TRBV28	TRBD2	CASSLLAGGYFNEQFF	TGTGCCAGCAGTTTACTAGCGGGAGGGTATTTCAATGAGCAGTTCTTC
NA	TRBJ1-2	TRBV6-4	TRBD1	CASRVQGRPYGYTF	TGTGCCAGCAGGGTACAGGGGCGGCCATATGGCTACACCTTC
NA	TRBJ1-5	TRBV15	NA	CATSRDRGQQPQHF	TGTGCCACCAGCAGAGATCGGGGGCAGCAGCCCCAGCATTTT
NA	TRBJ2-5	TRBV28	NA	CASRWQGRETQYF	TGTGCCAGCAGATGGCAGGGTAGGGAGACCCAGTACTTC
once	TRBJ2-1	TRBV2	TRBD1	CASSEDRGAPGNEQFF	TGTGCCAGCAGTGAAGACAGGGGGGCCCCTGGCAATGAGCAGTTCTTC
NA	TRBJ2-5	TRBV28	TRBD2	CASSLLAGGMRQYF	TGTGCCAGCAGTTTACTAGCGGGGGGGATGCGGCAGTACTTC
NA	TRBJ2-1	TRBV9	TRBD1	CASSDHRGRGYNEQFF	TGTGCCAGCAGCGACCACAGGGGGCGTGGATACAATGAGCAGTTCTTC
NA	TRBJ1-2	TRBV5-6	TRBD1	CASSLDPGTGDYGYTF	TGTGCCAGCAGCTTAGACCCCGGGACAGGGGACTATGGCTACACCTTC
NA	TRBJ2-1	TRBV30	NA	CAWTPDSSYNEQFF	TGTGCCTGGACCCCGGATAGCTCCTACAATGAGCAGTTCTTC
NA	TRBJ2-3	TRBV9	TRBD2	CASSPRTSPTDTQYF	TGTGCCAGCAGCCCAAGGACTAGTCCCACAGATACGCAGTATTTT
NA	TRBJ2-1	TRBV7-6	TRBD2	CASSLAAVLAGGANEQFF	TGTGCCAGCAGCTTAGCCGCGGTCCTAGCGGGAGGAGCTAATGAGCAGTTCTTC
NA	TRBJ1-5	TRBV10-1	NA	CASSPGTGNQPQHF	TGCGCCAGCAGTCCCGGGACGGGGAATCAGCCCCAGCATTTT
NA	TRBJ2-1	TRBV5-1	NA	CASSLDLRQNNEQFF	TGCGCCAGCAGCTTGGATCTGCGTCAGAACAATGAGCAGTTCTTC
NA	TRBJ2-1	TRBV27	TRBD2	CASTYSGMAYNEQFF	TGTGCCAGCACCTATAGCGGGATGGCCTACAATGAGCAGTTCTTC
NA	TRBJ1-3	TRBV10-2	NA	CASSESDSSGNTIYF	TGCGCCAGCAGTGAGTCGGACAGCTCTGGAAACACCATATATTTT
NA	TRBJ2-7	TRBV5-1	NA	CASSTGTEQYF	TGCGCCAGCAGCACGGGGACAGAGCAGTACTTC
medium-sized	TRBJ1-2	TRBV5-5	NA	CASSLNREALYGYTF	TGTGCCAGCAGTTTGAACAGGGAGGCCCTCTATGGCTACACCTTC
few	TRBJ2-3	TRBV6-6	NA	CASSFDSWWHF	TGTGCCAGCAGTTTTGATTCTTGGTGGCATTTT
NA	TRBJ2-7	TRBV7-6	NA	CASSLEATHSYEQYF	TGTGCCAGCAGCTTAGAGGCAACCCACTCCTACGAGCAGTACTTC
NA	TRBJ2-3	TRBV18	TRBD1	CASSPRTGGTDTQYF	TGTGCCAGCTCCCCGCGGACAGGGGGGACAGATACGCAGTATTTT
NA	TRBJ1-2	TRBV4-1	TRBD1	CASSQMMTGNYGYTF	TGCGCCAGCAGCCAGATGATGACAGGGAACTATGGCTACACCTTC
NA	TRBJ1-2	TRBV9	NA	CASSVERYGYTF	TGTGCCAGCAGCGTAGAACGATATGGCTACACCTTC
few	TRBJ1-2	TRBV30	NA	CAWSDGISYGYTF	TGTGCCTGGAGTGACGGGATCTCCTATGGCTACACCTTC
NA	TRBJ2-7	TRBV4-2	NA	CASSQTTAEMTYEQYF	TGTGCCAGCAGCCAGACTACAGCCGAGATGACCTACGAGCAGTACTTC
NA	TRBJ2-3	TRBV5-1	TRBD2	CASSFGSGSSDTQYF	TGCGCCAGCAGCTTTGGTAGCGGGAGTTCGGATACGCAGTATTTT
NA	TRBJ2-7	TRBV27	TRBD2	CASSLLGREGDYEQYF	TGTGCCAGCAGTTTATTGGGGCGGGAGGGGGACTACGAGCAGTACTTC
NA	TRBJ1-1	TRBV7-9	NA	CASDQGNTEAFF	TGTGCCAGCGACCAAGGTAACACTGAAGCTTTCTTT
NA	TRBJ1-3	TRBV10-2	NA	CASRGGGRFNTIYF	TGCGCCAGCAGAGGGGGGGGCAGGTTTAACACCATATATTTT
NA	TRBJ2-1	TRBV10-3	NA	CAVKSGSSYNEQFF	TGTGCCGTCAAGAGCGGTAGCTCCTACAATGAGCAGTTCTTC
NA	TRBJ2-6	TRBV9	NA	CASSVMAGANVLTF	TGTGCCAGCAGCGTAATGGCTGGGGCCAACGTCCTGACTTTC
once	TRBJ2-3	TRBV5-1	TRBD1	CASSGGTGSTDTQYF	TGCGCCAGCAGCGGGGGGACAGGCAGCACAGATACGCAGTATTTT
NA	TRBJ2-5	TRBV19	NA	CASSTTTGWRETQYF	TGTGCCAGTAGTACGACCACCGGGTGGCGAGAGACCCAGTACTTC
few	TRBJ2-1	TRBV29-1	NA	CSVLGFGTSPYNEQFF	TGCAGCGTTCTGGGTTTCGGGACTTCCCCCTACAATGAGCAGTTCTTC
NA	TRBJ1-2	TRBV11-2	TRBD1	CASSPDRGNYGYTF	TGTGCCAGCAGCCCTGACAGGGGCAACTATGGCTACACCTTC
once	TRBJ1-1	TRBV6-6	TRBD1	CASSYPGQGENTEAFF	TGTGCCAGCAGTTACCCAGGACAGGGAGAGAACACTGAAGCTTTCTTT
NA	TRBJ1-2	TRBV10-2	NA	CASSTGTADGYTF	TGCGCCAGCAGTACCGGGACCGCTGATGGCTACACCTTC
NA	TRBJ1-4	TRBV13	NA	CASSSTLSGFPNEKLFF	TGTGCCAGCAGCTCTACCTTGAGCGGGTTCCCTAATGAAAAACTGTTTTTT
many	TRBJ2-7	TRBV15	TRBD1	CATSTLGQGSSYEQYF	TGTGCCACCAGCACCTTGGGACAGGGGAGCTCCTACGAGCAGTACTTC
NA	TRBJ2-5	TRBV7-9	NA	CASSLSNQETQYF	TGTGCCAGCAGCTTATCAAACCAAGAGACCCAGTACTTC
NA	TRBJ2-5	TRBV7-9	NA	CASSRGQETQYF	TGTGCCAGCAGCCGGGGCCAAGAGACCCAGTACTTC
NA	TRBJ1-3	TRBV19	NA	CASIRTAGNTIYF	TGTGCCAGTATAAGGACAGCTGGAAACACCATATATTTT
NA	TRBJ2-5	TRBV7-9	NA	CASSGPGRETQYF	TGTGCCAGCAGCGGGCCAGGGAGAGAGACCCAGTACTTC
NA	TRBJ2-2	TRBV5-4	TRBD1	CASSVTSGQGAGELFF	TGTGCCAGCAGCGTTACTTCGGGACAGGGGGCTGGGGAGCTGTTTTTT
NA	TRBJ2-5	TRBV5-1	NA	CASSSGRGETQYF	TGCGCCAGCAGCTCTGGTCGGGGGGAGACCCAGTACTTC